A selection of T cell receptor beta chains follows, all from one sample in a study of blood T cell repertoires in COVID-19. Measured with immunoSEQ multiplex PCR; TCRdb has only the in-frame clones, and not every one. Here the sample spans around 120,000 clones, 70% to 90% being singletons. Source material: peripheral blood. Receptors were obtained from a man between 45 and 60 years old with acute or convalescent COVID-19. The CDR3 runs from the conserved cysteine through the conserved F or W. A D gene is named only where the DNA matches it firmly. Clone size is given for some rows only: seen once, a few or many times, or a class if the clone is expanded.

clone_size d_call j_call v_call cdr3_nt cdr3_aa
NA NA TRBJ1-6 TRBV27 TGTGCCAGCAGTTCCCCCCCCCATTCCACCCTCCACTTT CASSSPPHSTLHF
NA TRBD1 TRBJ1-2 TRBV19 TGTGCCAGTAGTTCGTCCGGGACAGGGGACTATGGCTACACCTTC CASSSSGTGDYGYTF
NA NA TRBJ2-1 TRBV2 TGTGCCAGCAGGGGCAGCTACTACAATGAGCAGTTCTTC CASRGSYYNEQFF
NA NA TRBJ2-1 TRBV5-1 TGCGCCAGCAGCTTGGAAGGGGTCAGCTCCTACAATGAGCAGTTCTTC CASSLEGVSSYNEQFF
NA TRBD2 TRBJ2-1 TRBV29-1 TGCAGCGTTGAAGGCCTAACTAGCGGGAAGGTGAATGAGCAGTTCTTC CSVEGLTSGKVNEQFF
NA TRBD2 TRBJ2-2 TRBV10-3 TGTGCCGCGGGCCTAGCGGGAGCTACCGGGGAGCTGTTTTTT CAAGLAGATGELFF
NA TRBD1 TRBJ1-2 TRBV5-1 TGCGCCAGCAGCTATACAGGGGGCTCTGGCTACACCTTC CASSYTGGSGYTF
NA NA TRBJ1-6 TRBV12-5 TGTGCTAGTGGTTCCCGCCCGACAGACTATAATTCACCCCTCCACTTT CASGSRPTDYNSPLHF
NA TRBD2 TRBJ2-3 TRBV25-1 TGTGCCAGCAGTGTGACTAGCGGTGCACGAGATACGCAGTATTTT CASSVTSGARDTQYF
NA TRBD1 TRBJ1-3 TRBV5-1 TGCGCCAGCAGTCGGGGAGGACAGGGGGCTGGAAACACCATATATTTT CASSRGGQGAGNTIYF
NA TRBD1 TRBJ2-5 TRBV10-3 TGTGCCATCAGTTTCTACAGGGGAGAGACCCAGTACTTC CAISFYRGETQYF
NA NA TRBJ1-1 TRBV5-1 TGCGCCAGCAGCTTGGACGGGGGGCGGAACACTGAAGCTTTCTTT CASSLDGGRNTEAFF
NA NA TRBJ2-7 TRBV6-5 TGTGCCAGCAGTTCCCAGGGCGAGCAGTACTTC CASSSQGEQYF
few TRBD2 TRBJ2-1 TRBV5-1 TGCGCCAGCAGCCCGGGACTAGGACCCCCCAATGAGCAGTTCTTC CASSPGLGPPNEQFF